The clone carrying this T cell receptor beta chain has only one observation. This sample was taken from a study of blood T cell repertoires in COVID-19. Study as a whole: Some COVID-19 samples were acute and others convalescent; all came from the United States, Italy and Spain. In each case, the material was cDNA or gDNA derived from T cells, B-cell-depleted T cells, or PBMCs.

Study processing details: Amplifying reference gene primers gave estimates of nucleated cell counts. The assay was immunoSEQ multiplex PCR, and TCRdb's table has in-frame clones only and misses some. V and J calls and clone size are those listed in that table; D and trimming were worked out from the DNA. The sample shows about 140,000 clones, roughly 84% of them seen only once. Trimming removed 2 bases from V and 2 bases from J, with 8 bases in between. The CDR3 is made up of 14 amino acids. Germline-derived CDR1 and CDR2 are SGHDT and YYEEEE. The specimen sequenced was peripheral blood. This rearrangement joins TRBV5-6 to TRBJ1-5; D unclear. The sequence was collected from a man in his 60s with active or convalescent COVID-19. The CDR3: CASSLAYGNQPQHF. In DNA, the CDR3 is TGTGCCAGCAGCTTAGCATACGGCAATCAGCCCCAGCATTTT. Drawing the rest from reference TRBV5-6 and TRBJ1-5, the complete variable domain is DAGVTQSPTHLIKTRGQQVTLRCSPKSGHDTVSWYQQALGQGPQFIFQYYEEEERQRGNFPDRFSGHQFPNYSSELNVNALLLGDSALYLCASSLAYGNQPQHFGDGTRLSIL.